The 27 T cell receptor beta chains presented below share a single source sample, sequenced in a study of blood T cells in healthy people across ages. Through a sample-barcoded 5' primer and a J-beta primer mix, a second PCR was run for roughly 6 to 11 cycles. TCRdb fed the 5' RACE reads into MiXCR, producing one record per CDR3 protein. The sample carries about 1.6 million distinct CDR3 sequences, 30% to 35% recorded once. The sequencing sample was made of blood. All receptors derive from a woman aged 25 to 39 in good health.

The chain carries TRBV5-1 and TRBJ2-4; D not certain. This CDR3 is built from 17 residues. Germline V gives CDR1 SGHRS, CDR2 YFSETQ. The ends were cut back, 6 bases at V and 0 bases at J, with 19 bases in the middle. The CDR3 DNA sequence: TGCGCCAGCACGTGGACGGGTCTGGGGTTAGCCAAAAACATTCAGTACTTC. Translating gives CASTWTGLGLAKNIQYF.

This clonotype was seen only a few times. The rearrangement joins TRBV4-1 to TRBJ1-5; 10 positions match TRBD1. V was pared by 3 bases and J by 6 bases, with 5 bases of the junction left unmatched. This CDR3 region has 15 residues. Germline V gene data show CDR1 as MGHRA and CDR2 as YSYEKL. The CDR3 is CASSHGQGVGQPQHF. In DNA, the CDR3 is TGCGCCAGCAGCCATGGACAGGGGGTGGGTCAGCCCCAGCATTTT.

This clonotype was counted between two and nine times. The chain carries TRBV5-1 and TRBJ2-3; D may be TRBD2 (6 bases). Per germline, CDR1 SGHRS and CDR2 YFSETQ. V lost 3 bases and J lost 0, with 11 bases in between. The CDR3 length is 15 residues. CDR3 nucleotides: TGCGCCAGCAGCTCACGGGAGTTTAGCACAGATACGCAGTATTTT. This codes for CASSSREFSTDTQYF.

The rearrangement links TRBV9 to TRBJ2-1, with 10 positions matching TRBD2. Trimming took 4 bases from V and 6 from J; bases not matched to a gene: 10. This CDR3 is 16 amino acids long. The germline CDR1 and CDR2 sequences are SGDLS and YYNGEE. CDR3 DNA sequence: TGTGCCAGCAGCACCTATCGGACTAGCGGCCGCAATGAGCAGTTCTTC. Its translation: CASSTYRTSGRNEQFF.

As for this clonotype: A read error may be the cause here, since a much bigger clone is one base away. The CDR3: CASSLTNREQEAQYF. In DNA form, the CDR3 reads TGCGCCAGCAGCTTAACAAACAGGGAACAAGAGGCCCAGTACTTC. V gene TRBV5-1 combines with J gene TRBJ2-7; D is perhaps TRBD1 (6 bases). Trimming left V 2 bases short and J 10 bases short, with 22 bases between. Germline lookup yields CDR1 SGHRS and CDR2 YFSETQ. The CDR3 consists of 15 residues.

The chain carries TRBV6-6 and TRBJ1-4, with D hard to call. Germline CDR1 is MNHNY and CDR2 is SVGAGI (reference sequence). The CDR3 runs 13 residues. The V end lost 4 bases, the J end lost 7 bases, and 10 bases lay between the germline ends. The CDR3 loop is CASSLGPTEKLFF. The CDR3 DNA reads TGTGCCAGCAGTTTGGGTCCAACTGAAAAACTGTTTTTT.

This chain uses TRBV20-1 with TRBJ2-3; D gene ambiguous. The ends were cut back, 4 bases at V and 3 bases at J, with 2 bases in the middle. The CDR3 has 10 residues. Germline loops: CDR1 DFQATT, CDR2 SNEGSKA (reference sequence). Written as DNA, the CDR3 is TGCAGTGCTATGACAGATACGCAGTATTTT. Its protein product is CSAMTDTQYF.

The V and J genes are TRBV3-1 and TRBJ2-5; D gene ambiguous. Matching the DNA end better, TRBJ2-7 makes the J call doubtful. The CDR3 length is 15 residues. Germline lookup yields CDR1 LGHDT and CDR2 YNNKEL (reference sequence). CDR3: CASSQSRTLADEQYF. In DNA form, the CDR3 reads TGTGCCAGCAGCCAAAGCAGGACCTTGGCCGACGAGCAGTACTTC.

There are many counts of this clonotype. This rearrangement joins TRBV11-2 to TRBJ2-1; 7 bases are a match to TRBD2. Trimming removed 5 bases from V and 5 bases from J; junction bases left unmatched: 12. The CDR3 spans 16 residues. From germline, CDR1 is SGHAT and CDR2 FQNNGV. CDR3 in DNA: TGTGCCAGCAGCCTGATCGGTTTAGGGACTAACAATGAGCAGTTCTTC. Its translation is CASSLIGLGTNNEQFF.

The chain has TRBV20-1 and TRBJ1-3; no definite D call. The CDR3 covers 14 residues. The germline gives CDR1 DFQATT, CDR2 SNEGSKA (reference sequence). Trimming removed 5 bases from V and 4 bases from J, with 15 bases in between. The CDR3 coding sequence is TGCAGTGCTCCCGGGTCCCTGTCAGGAAACACCATATATTTT. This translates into CSAPGSLSGNTIYF.

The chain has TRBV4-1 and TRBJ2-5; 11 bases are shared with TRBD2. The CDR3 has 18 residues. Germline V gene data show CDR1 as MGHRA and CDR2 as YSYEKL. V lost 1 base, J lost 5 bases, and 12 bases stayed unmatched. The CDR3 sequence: CASSQGPLAGALWETQYF. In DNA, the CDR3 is TGCGCCAGCAGCCAAGGTCCACTAGCGGGGGCCCTCTGGGAGACCCAGTACTTC.

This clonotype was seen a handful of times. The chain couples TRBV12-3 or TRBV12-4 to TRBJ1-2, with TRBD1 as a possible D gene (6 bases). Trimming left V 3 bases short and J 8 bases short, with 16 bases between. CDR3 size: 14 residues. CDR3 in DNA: TGTGCCAGCAGTTTGCAGGGGCGATCTGGAGGCTACACCTTC. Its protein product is CASSLQGRSGGYTF.

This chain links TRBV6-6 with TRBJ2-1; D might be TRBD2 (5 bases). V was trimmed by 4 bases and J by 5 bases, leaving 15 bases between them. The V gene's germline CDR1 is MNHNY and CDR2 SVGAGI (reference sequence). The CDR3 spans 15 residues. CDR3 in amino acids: CASSLDWLFNNEQFF. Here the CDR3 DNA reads TGTGCCAGCAGTTTGGACTGGCTGTTCAACAATGAGCAGTTCTTC.

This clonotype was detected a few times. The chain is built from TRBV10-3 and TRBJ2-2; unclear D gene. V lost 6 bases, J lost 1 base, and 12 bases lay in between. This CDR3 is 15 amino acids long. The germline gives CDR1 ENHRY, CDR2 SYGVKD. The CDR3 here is CAIRPSVGNTGELFF. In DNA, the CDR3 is TGTGCCATCAGGCCTAGTGTGGGGAACACCGGGGAGCTGTTTTTT.

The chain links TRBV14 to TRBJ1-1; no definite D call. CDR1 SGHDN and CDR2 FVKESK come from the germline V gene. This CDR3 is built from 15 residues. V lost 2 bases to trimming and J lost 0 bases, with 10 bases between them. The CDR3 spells CASSQRAPLNTEAFF. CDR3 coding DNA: TGTGCCAGCAGCCAACGGGCTCCGTTGAACACTGAAGCTTTCTTT. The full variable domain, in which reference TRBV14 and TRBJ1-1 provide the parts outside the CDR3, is EAGVTQFPSHSVIEKGQTVTLRCDPISGHDNLYWYRRVMGKEIKFLLHFVKESKQDESGMPNNRFLAERTGGTYSTLKVQPAELEDSGVYFCASSQRAPLNTEAFFGQGTRLTVV.

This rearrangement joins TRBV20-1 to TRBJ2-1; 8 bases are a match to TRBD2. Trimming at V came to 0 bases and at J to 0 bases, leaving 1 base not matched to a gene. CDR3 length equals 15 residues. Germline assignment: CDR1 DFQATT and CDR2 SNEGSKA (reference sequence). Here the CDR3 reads CSARESGSSYNEQFF. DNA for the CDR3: TGCAGTGCTAGAGAAAGCGGGAGCTCCTACAATGAGCAGTTCTTC.

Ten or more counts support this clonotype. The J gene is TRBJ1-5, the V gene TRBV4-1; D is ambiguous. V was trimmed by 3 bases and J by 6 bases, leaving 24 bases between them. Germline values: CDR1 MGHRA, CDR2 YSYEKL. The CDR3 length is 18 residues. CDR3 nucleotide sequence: TGCGCCAGCAGCCATAGGCGGATGGCAGGCCCTTTAAGTCAGCCCCAGCATTTT. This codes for CASSHRRMAGPLSQPQHF.

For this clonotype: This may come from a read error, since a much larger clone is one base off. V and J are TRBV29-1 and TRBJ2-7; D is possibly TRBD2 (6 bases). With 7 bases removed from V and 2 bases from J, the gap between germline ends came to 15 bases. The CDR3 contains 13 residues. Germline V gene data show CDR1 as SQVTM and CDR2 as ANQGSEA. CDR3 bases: TGCAGCGGTGTCGGGGGAAGCCCCTACGAGCAGTACTTC. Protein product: CSGVGGSPYEQYF.

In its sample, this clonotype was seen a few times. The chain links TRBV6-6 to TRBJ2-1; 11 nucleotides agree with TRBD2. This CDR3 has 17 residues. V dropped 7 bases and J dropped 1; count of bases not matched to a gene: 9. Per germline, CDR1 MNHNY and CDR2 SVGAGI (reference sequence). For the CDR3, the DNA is TGTGCCAGCAAGGTTAGCGGGAGGGCCGTTTCCTACAATGAGCAGTTCTTC. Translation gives CASKVSGRAVSYNEQFF.

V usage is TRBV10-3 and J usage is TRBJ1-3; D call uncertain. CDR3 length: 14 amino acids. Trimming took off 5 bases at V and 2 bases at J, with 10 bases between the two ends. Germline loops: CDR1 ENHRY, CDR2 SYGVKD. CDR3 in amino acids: CAISRQGTGNTIYF. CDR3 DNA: TGTGCCATCAGTCGTCAAGGGACTGGAAACACCATATATTTT.

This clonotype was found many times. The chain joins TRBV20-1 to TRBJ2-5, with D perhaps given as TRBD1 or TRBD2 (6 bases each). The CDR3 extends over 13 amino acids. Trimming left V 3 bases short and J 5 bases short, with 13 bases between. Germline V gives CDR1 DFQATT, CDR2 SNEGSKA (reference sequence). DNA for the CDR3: TGCAGTGCTAGTACGGGGGCGTGGGAGACCCAGTACTTC. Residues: CSASTGAWETQYF.

This CDR3 reads CASSLDPLAGSTDTQYF. The CDR3 nucleotides read TGTGCCAGCAGCTTAGATCCCCTAGCGGGAAGCACAGATACGCAGTATTTT. The rearrangement uses TRBV11-2 and TRBJ2-3; 9 nucleotides match TRBD2. The J segment lost 0 bases and the V segment lost 0 bases, leaving 4 bases of the junction unmatched. CDR3 length equals 17 residues. Germline CDR1 reads SGHAT; CDR2 reads FQNNGV.

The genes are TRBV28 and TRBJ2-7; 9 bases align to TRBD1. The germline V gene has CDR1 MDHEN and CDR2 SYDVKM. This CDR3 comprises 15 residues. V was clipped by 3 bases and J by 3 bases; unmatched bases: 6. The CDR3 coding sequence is TGTGCCAGCAGTTTTGCGGTGACAGGGGGCTACGAGCAGTACTTC. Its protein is CASSFAVTGGYEQYF.

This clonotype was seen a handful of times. Here the CDR3 reads CASFRDNVGGYTF. Written as DNA, the CDR3 is TGTGCCAGCTTCCGGGACAACGTAGGTGGCTACACCTTC. The chain couples TRBV6-1 to TRBJ1-2; TRBD1 is a possible D gene (6 bases). Germline V lookup: CDR1 MNHNS, CDR2 SASEGT. Trimming shortened V by 8 bases and J by 7 bases, and 17 bases separated the two germline ends. This CDR3 has 13 amino acids.

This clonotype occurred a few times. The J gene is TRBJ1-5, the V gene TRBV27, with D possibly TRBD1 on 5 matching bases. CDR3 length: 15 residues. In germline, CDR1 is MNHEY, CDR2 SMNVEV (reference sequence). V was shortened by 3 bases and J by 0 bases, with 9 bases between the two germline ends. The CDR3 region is CASSLAGNSNQPQHF. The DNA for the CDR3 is TGTGCCAGCAGTTTGGCAGGGAATAGCAATCAGCCCCAGCATTTT.

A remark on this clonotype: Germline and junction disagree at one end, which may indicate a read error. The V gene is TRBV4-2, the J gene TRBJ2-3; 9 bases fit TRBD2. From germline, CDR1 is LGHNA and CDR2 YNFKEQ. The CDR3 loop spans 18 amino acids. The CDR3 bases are TGTGCCGGCAGCCAGGCGAGGGGGGCGGGGGGGCTTCTAGATACGCAGTATTTT. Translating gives CAGSQARGAGGLLDTQYF.

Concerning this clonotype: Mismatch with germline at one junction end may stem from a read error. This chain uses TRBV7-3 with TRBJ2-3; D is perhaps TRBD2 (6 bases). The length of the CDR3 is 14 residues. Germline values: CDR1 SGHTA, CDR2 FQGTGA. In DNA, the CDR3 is TGTGCCAGCAGCTTAATGGGGGGAACAGGTACGCAGTATTTT. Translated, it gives CASSLMGGTGTQYF.